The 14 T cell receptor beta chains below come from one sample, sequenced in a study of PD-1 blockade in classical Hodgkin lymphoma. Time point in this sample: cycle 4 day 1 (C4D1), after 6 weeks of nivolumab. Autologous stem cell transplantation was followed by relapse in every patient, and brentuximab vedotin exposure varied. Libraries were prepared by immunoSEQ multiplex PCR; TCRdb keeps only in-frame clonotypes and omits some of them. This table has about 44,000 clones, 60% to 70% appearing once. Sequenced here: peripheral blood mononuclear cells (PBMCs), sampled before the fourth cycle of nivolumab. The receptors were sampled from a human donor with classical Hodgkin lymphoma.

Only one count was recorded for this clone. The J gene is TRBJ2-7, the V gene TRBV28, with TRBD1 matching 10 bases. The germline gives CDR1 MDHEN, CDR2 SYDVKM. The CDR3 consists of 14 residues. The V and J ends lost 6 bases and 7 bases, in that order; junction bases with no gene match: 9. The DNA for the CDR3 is TGTGCCAGCAGGTCCGGGACAGGGGCTGGGGAGCAGTACTTC. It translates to CASRSGTGAGEQYF.

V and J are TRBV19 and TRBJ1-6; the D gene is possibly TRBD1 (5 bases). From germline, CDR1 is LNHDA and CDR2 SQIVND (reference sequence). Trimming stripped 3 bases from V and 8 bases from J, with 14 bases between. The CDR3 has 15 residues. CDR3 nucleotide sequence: TGTGCCAGTAGTATTCAAGGGGAGGGAGATTCACCCCTCCACTTT. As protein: CASSIQGEGDSPLHF.

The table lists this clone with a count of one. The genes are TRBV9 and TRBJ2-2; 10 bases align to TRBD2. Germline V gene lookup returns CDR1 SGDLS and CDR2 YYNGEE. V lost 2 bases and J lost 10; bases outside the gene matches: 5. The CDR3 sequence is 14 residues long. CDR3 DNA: TGTGCCAGCAGCGTCCTAGCGGGGGACGTGGAGCTGTTTTTT. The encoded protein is CASSVLAGDVELFF.

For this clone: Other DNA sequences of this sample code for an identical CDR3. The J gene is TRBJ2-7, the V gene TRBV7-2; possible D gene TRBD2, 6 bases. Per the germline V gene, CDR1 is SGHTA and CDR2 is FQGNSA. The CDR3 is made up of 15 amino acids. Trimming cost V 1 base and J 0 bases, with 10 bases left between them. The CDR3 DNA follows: TGTGCCAGCAGCTTAGGGCGGGGAAGCTCCTACGAGCAGTACTTC. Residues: CASSLGRGSSYEQYF. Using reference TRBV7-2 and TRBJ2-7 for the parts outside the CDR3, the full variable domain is GAGVSQSPSNKVTEKGKDVELRCDPISGHTALYWYRQSLGQGLEFLIYFQGNSAPDKSGLPSDRFSAERTGGSVSTLTIQRTQQEDSAVYLCASSLGRGSSYEQYFGPGTRLTVT.

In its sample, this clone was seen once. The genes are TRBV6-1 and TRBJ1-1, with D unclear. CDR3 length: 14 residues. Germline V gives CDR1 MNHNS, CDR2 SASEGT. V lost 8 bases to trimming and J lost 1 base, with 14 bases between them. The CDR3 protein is CASGEREPNTEAFF. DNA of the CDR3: TGTGCCAGCGGCGAAAGGGAACCGAACACTGAAGCTTTCTTT.

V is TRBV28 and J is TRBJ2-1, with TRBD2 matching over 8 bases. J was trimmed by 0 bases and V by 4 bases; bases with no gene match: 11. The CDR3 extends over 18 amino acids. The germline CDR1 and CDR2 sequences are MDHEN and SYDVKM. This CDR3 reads CASSSLNSGISSYNEQFF. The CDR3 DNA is TGTGCCAGCAGTTCCCTGAATAGCGGGATCAGCTCCTACAATGAGCAGTTCTTC.

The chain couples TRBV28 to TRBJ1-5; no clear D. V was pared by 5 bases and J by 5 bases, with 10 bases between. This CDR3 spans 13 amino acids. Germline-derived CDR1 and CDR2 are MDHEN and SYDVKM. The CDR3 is CASSPTPYQPQHF. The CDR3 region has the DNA TGTGCCAGCAGTCCTACTCCTTATCAGCCCCAGCATTTT.

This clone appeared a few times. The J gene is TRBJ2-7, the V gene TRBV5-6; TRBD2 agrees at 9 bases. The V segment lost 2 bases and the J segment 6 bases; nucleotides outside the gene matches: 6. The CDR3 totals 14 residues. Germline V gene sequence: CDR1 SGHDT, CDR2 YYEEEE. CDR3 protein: CASSFWREGTEQYF. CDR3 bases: TGTGCCAGCAGCTTTTGGCGGGAGGGTACCGAGCAGTACTTC.

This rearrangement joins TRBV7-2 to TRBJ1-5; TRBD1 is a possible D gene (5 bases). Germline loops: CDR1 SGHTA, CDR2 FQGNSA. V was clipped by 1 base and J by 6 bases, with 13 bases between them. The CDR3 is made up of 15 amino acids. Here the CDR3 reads CASSLEGMGGQPQHF. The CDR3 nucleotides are TGTGCCAGCAGCTTAGAAGGGATGGGGGGTCAGCCCCAGCATTTT. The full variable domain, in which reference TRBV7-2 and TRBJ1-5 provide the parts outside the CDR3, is GAGVSQSPSNKVTEKGKDVELRCDPISGHTALYWYRQSLGQGLEFLIYFQGNSAPDKSGLPSDRFSAERTGGSVSTLTIQRTQQEDSAVYLCASSLEGMGGQPQHFGDGTRLSIL.

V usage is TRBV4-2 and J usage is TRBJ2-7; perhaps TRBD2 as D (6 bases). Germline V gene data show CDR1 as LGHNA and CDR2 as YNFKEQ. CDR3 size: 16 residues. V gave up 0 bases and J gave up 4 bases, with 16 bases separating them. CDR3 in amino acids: CASSQDRGLHKYEQYF. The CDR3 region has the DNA TGTGCCAGCAGCCAAGATCGGGGACTTCACAAATACGAGCAGTACTTC.

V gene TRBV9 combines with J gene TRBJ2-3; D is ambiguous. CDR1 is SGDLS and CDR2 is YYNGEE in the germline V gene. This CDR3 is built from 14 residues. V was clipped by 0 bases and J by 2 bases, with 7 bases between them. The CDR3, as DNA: TGTGCCAGCAGCGTAGCCAGGTTCACAGATACGCAGTATTTT. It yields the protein CASSVARFTDTQYF.

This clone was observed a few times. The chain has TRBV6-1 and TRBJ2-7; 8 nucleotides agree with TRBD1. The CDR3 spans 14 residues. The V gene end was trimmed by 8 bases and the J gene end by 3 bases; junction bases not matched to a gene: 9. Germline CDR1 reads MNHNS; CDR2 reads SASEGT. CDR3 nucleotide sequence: TGTGCCAGCGATGACAGGGGTTTTCACTACGAGCAGTACTTC. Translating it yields CASDDRGFHYEQYF.

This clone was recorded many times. The CDR3 DNA follows: TGTGCCAGCAGTCCCGAACGGGACAGGTTCTATGGCTACACCTTC. This gives the protein CASSPERDRFYGYTF. The rearrangement uses TRBV27 and TRBJ1-2; 8 nucleotides agree with TRBD1. In germline, CDR1 is MNHEY, CDR2 SMNVEV (reference sequence). The CDR3 covers 15 residues. Trimming cost V 5 bases and J 4 bases; bases outside gene matches: 9.

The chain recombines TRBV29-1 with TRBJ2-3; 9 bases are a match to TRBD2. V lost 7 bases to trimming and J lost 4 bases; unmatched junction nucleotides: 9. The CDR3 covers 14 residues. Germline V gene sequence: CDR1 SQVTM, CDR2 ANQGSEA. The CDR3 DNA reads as TGCAGCGCCGAAGGTAGCGGGAGCGCAGATACGCAGTATTTT. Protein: CSAEGSGSADTQYF.